This TCR beta chain was found in a study of CD8 T cells in ankylosing spondylitis (dated by TCRdb to the late 2010s). Regarding the complete study: To find TCR variants linked to disease, the study profiled T cell receptor beta repertoires in ankylosing spondylitis patients and healthy donors. The full study cohort comprised 25 or so ankylosing spondylitis patients and 85 to 120 healthy donors. Samples of peripheral blood were taken, and for ankylosing spondylitis patients, synovial fluid was collected as well.

The sequencer was an Illumina HiSeq 2500. TCR beta libraries were prepared by quantitative 5'-RACE with molecular barcodes. The published analysis was carried out like this. A new computational method, built on a probabilistic model of VDJ rearrangement, was used to identify disease-linked TCR variants. The public reads were quality trimmed at Q25 with fastp and then assembled into clones with MiXCR by TCRdb, keeping productive beta chains. Each CDR3 protein gets just one entry, which takes the most common genes and DNA from the rows behind it. Clone size and V and J calls follow TCRdb, not the original study. This sample lists a few hundred thousand distinct CDR3 sequences; approximately 12% were detected once. The ten largest clonotypes hold around 7% of the sample. Remarks on this clonotype: Its antigen is unknown. Within one base of it there is no much larger clone, and no base qualities were kept.

General study outcomes and caveats: The disease-linked clones had a CD8+ phenotype and were found at relatively low frequencies in peripheral blood. Blood from ankylosing spondylitis patients appeared to be characterized by a TCR beta motif composed of under 10 highly homologous amino acid variants. Some motif variants had previously been reported in the synovial fluid and blood of reactive arthritis patients, which suggests shared mechanisms of disease initiation. The disease-linked clones were reported as significantly enriched in matched synovial fluid samples from ankylosing spondylitis patients.

The source of this sequence is a male donor with ankylosing spondylitis or in good health (not recorded which). The specimen was blood, either unsorted or a sorted T cell fraction (not recorded which).

CDR3 loop: CASSPTRGADTQYF. The DNA sequence is TGTGCCAGCTCGCCGACGCGGGGTGCAGATACGCAGTATTTT. This chain joins TRBV18 to TRBJ2-3; the D region possibly corresponds to TRBD2 (6 bases align). CDR1 and CDR2 are drawn from the germline V gene: KGHSH, LQKENI. V is shortened by 6 bases, J by 4 bases, and the region joining them spans 14 bases. The CDR3 covers 14 residues, taking in both the cysteine and the phenylalanine. The read is trimmed to its CDR3 DNA, 42 bases read in frame from base 1.